Detailed here is one T cell receptor (beta chain). The antigen remains unidentified. This CDR3 spans 15 amino acids. Germline V gene data show CDR1 as DFQATT and CDR2 as SNEGSKA (reference sequence). Trimming removed 0 bases at V and 0 bases at J, with 10 bases between. UMIs and sample barcodes were carried by the TCR alpha and TCR beta cDNA libraries that 5'RACE produced using constant-segment primers. A single record per CDR3 protein comes from TCRdb applying MiXCR to the 5' RACE reads. Of 200,000 or so distinct CDR3 sequences listed, roughly 17% are singletons. The data were taken from a study of T-cell memory formation after mild COVID-19. Study-wide results and caveats: CD4+ bias marked clones expanding day 15 to 37, unlike balanced contracting clones. Some clones that responded were present in memory (sampled pre-infection), which suggests cross-reactive memory joined. Proof of SARS-CoV-2 specificity was absent for the second-wave clones that crested on day 37.

The J gene is TRBJ2-3, the V gene TRBV20-1; no definite D call. This sequence originates from an adult woman who had mild COVID-19 (a few samples of this study predate the infection). Cell type and time point are not known. The sequenced sample consisted of PBMCs or a T cell subset sorted from them (not recorded which). Here the CDR3 DNA reads TGCAGTGCTAGAGATCCGAAACGTAGCACAGATACGCAGTATTTT. Protein product: CSARDPKRSTDTQYF.